This passage covers 20 T cell receptor beta chains from one sample sequenced in a study of T cells in Graves' hyperthyroidism and ophthalmopathy. Using RNA transcripts as the source, TCR beta CDR3 regions were amplified. When the TCR CDR3 underwent first-round RT-PCR, the HTBI primer set was used. TCRdb redid the calling of the multiplex PCR reads with MiXCR, one entry per CDR3 protein. This sample has about 350,000 distinct CDR3 sequences; around 13% occur once, and the top ten carry 20% to 25%. Specimen: blood. Source of these receptors: a woman in her thirties with Graves' hyperthyroidism.

This clonotype showed up just a few times. The chain carries TRBV19 and TRBJ2-1; 7 bases match TRBD1. Germline-derived CDR1 and CDR2 are LNHDA and SQIVND (reference sequence). Trimming cost V 9 bases and J 6 bases; bases outside gene matches: 5. The CDR3 consists of 12 residues. The CDR3 bases are TGTGCCAGCGTGGGACAGCCCAATGAGCAGTTCTTC. Encoded protein: CASVGQPNEQFF.

This clonotype was seen only a few times. This rearrangement joins TRBV19 to TRBJ1-4, with unresolved D. The V and J ends lost 5 bases and 7 bases respectively, with 2 bases between them. Germline assignment: CDR1 LNHDA and CDR2 SQIVND (reference sequence). The CDR3 consists of 10 residues. The CDR3 here is CASSGEKLFF. The CDR3 DNA is TGTGCCAGTAGTGGTGAAAAACTGTTTTTT.

CDR3 protein: CATERAKVENNEQFF. The CDR3 DNA sequence: TGTGCCACAGAGCGAGCGAAGGTGGAAAACAATGAGCAGTTCTTC. This sequence joins TRBV10-3 and TRBJ2-1; no firm D call. The CDR3 is 15 residues long. The germline V and J ends were trimmed by 10 bases and 5 bases, with 21 bases remaining between them. Germline-derived CDR1 and CDR2 are ENHRY and SYGVKD.

This clonotype was detected ten times or more. The chain joins TRBV28 to TRBJ2-4, with TRBD1 identical over 7 bases. In germline, CDR1 is MDHEN, CDR2 SYDVKM. With 6 bases clipped from V and 8 bases from J, the junction kept 7 bases outside the gene matches. The CDR3 runs 13 residues. CDR3: CASRPQGLDIQYF. The CDR3 region has the DNA TGTGCCAGCAGACCACAGGGGTTGGACATTCAGTACTTC. The full variable domain, its missing parts supplied by reference TRBV28 and TRBJ2-4, is DVKVTQSSRYLVKRTGEKVFLECVQDMDHENMFWYRQDPGLGLRLIYFSYDVKMKEKGDIPEGYSVSREKKERFSLILESASTNQTSMYLCASRPQGLDIQYFGAGTRLSVL.

This clonotype was picked up many times. J is TRBJ1-1 and V is TRBV7-8, with D hard to call. This CDR3 region has 14 residues. Germline CDR1 SGHVS, CDR2 FQNEAQ. Trimming took off 0 bases at V and 0 bases at J, with 5 bases between the two ends. DNA of the CDR3: TGTGCCAGCAGCTTAGCGGTGATGAACACTGAAGCTTTCTTT. This sequence encodes CASSLAVMNTEAFF.

The gene calls are TRBV20-1 and TRBJ2-5; maybe TRBD2 (5 bases). V was trimmed by 6 bases and J by 12 bases, leaving 14 bases between them. Germline V gene data show CDR1 as DFQATT and CDR2 as SNEGSKA (reference sequence). The CDR3 totals 10 residues. Here the CDR3 reads CSAITSLEYF. CDR3 nucleotides: TGCAGTGCGATCACTAGTTTGGAGTACTTC.

In its sample, this clonotype was seen a few times. V usage is TRBV7-9 and J usage is TRBJ2-2; no firm D call. Per the germline V gene, CDR1 is SEHNR and CDR2 is FQNEAQ (reference sequence). This CDR3 comprises 15 residues. Trimming pared 2 bases from V and 0 bases from J, leaving 7 bases between. The CDR3 spells CASSLQTANTGELFF. CDR3 in DNA: TGTGCCAGCAGCTTACAAACAGCGAACACCGGGGAGCTGTTTTTT.

This clonotype was found a few times. V and J are TRBV28 and TRBJ2-3, with D unclear. Germline V CDR1 and CDR2: MDHEN, SYDVKM. The CDR3 covers 14 residues. Deletions cut 3 bases from V and 3 bases from J, with 10 bases between. The DNA of the CDR3 is TGTGCCAGCAGTTTTCCAGGTTTAACAGATACGCAGTATTTT. It yields the protein CASSFPGLTDTQYF.

This clonotype has ten or more counts. The chain carries TRBV19 and TRBJ2-5; D might be TRBD2 (5 bases). V was trimmed by 5 bases and J by 1 base, leaving 11 bases between them. The CDR3 is 14 residues long. CDR1 and CDR2 from the germline V gene are LNHDA and SQIVND (reference sequence). In nucleotides, the CDR3 is TGTGCCAGTAGTGCCTCGGGATCCCAAGAGACCCAGTACTTC. Amino acids: CASSASGSQETQYF.

This clonotype was counted a single time. The chain links TRBV7-9 to TRBJ2-1; 11 bases match TRBD1. The CDR3 has 16 amino acids. Germline CDR1 reads SEHNR; CDR2 reads FQNEAQ (reference sequence). V lost 5 bases and J lost 6; bases outside the gene matches: 9. The DNA of the CDR3 is TGTGCCAGCAGCACTCAGACCGGGACAGGGGGCAATGAGCAGTTCTTC. It yields the protein CASSTQTGTGGNEQFF.

The chain joins TRBV9 to TRBJ2-2; tentative D call: TRBD2 (6 bases). There are 18 residues in the CDR3. Germline V CDR1 and CDR2: SGDLS, YYNGEE. The germline V and J ends were trimmed by 3 bases and 3 bases, with 21 bases remaining between them. This chain's CDR3 is CASSGVFAGPLDTGELFF. DNA of the CDR3: TGTGCCAGCAGCGGTGTGTTTGCGGGGCCTCTCGACACCGGGGAGCTGTTTTTT.

This clonotype was detected many times. The rearrangement links TRBV28 to TRBJ1-2; 7 bases line up with TRBD1. Per the germline V gene, CDR1 is MDHEN and CDR2 is SYDVKM. Trimming took 1 base from V and 4 from J; bases not matched to a gene: 9. The CDR3 is 16 amino acids. The chain's CDR3 is CASSLFRDRDSYGYTF. DNA for the CDR3: TGTGCCAGCAGTTTATTCCGCGACCGGGACAGCTATGGCTACACCTTC.

This clonotype was seen at least ten times. The J gene is TRBJ1-5, the V gene TRBV6-1, with D tentatively TRBD1 (5 bases). Looked up from germline, CDR1 is MNHNS and CDR2 is SASEGT. Trimming left V 10 bases short and J 6 bases short, with 16 bases between. The CDR3 length is 13 residues. CDR3 residues: CATLAGYAQPQHF. CDR3 bases: TGTGCCACCTTAGCAGGGTACGCTCAGCCCCAGCATTTT.

In this sample, this clonotype turned up once. J is TRBJ2-7 and V is TRBV16; tentative D call: TRBD1 (6 bases). Trimming cost V 2 bases and J 2 bases, with 10 bases left between them. This CDR3 comprises 14 residues. Germline loops: CDR1 KGHSY, CDR2 FQNENV. The CDR3 DNA reads TGTGCCAGCAGCCAAGTACAGGGTGCCTACGAGCAGTACTTC. It codes for CASSQVQGAYEQYF.

The rearrangement uses TRBV11-2 and TRBJ2-1; D may be TRBD1 (5 bases). The CDR3 runs to 15 residues. Trimming shortened V by 7 bases and J by 0 bases, and 13 bases separated the two germline ends. Germline-derived CDR1 and CDR2 are SGHAT and FQNNGV. The CDR3 nucleotides are TGTGCCAGCACCCGTCAGGGCAGCTCCTACAATGAGCAGTTCTTC. Its protein is CASTRQGSSYNEQFF.

In regard to this clonotype: A much larger clonotype is one base distant, so this may be a read error. J is TRBJ2-2 and V is TRBV11-2; D may be TRBD2 (5 bases). Germline assignment: CDR1 SGHAT and CDR2 FQNNGV. This CDR3 spans 13 amino acids. Written as DNA, the CDR3 is TGTGCCAGCAGCAGACCGCGAACCGGGGAGCTGTCTTTT. It yields the protein CASSRPRTGELSF.

At least ten counts were recorded for this clonotype. The chain recombines TRBV28 with TRBJ2-5; 10 bases match TRBD2. Germline V lookup: CDR1 MDHEN, CDR2 SYDVKM. The trim removed 0 bases at V and 5 bases at J, leaving 3 bases unmatched. This CDR3 is 15 amino acids long. CDR3 coding DNA: TGTGCCAGCAGTTTATGGGCTAGCGGGAGCGAGACCCAGTACTTC. This gives the protein CASSLWASGSETQYF.

V usage is TRBV20-1 and J usage is TRBJ2-7, with D uncertain. The V gene's germline CDR1 is DFQATT and CDR2 SNEGSKA (reference sequence). CDR3 length: 13 residues. V was pared by 2 bases and J by 0 bases, with 8 bases between. The DNA of the CDR3 is TGCAGTGCTAGACTGCTTAGCTCCTACGAGCAGTACTTC. Translated, it gives CSARLLSSYEQYF.

This clonotype was seen many times. The rearrangement uses TRBV12-3 or TRBV12-4 and TRBJ2-3; D not certain. This CDR3 has 17 amino acids. V lost 5 bases and J 0 bases, leaving 18 bases between the germline ends. This CDR3 is CASSAGRPELSTDTQYF. Here the CDR3 DNA reads TGTGCCAGCAGTGCAGGACGGCCCGAACTTAGCACAGATACGCAGTATTTT.

There are many counts of this clonotype. The chain links TRBV20-1 to TRBJ1-6; 9 bases match TRBD1. In germline, CDR1 is DFQATT, CDR2 SNEGSKA (reference sequence). Trimming removed 6 bases from V and 7 bases from J; junction bases left unmatched: 4. The CDR3 extends over 13 amino acids. The CDR3 reads CSALTGGNSPLHF. In nucleotides, the CDR3 is TGCAGTGCCCTGACAGGGGGGAATTCACCCCTCCACTTT.